Below are 11 T cell receptor beta chains sequenced from a single sample in a study of cytomegalovirus exposure and HLA in healthy donors. The table came from immunoSEQ multiplex PCR; TCRdb's copy has only in-frame clones and leaves some out. The sample contains fewer than 150,000 clones, 88% of which appear only once. The specimen was PBMCs. The receptors shown here come from a man aged 25 to 40 in good health and CMV-seronegative.

This chain connects TRBV5-6 to TRBJ2-2, with TRBD2 matching over 10 bases. The J segment lost 5 bases and the V segment lost 2 bases, leaving 9 bases of the junction unmatched. The CDR3 runs to 17 residues. CDR1 is SGHDT, CDR2 YYEEEE, per germline. The chain's CDR3 is CASSFLMLAGDTGELFF. The CDR3 DNA sequence: TGTGCCAGCAGCTTTTTGATGCTAGCGGGAGATACCGGGGAGCTGTTTTTT.

The chain couples TRBV7-9 to TRBJ1-1; 7 bases agree with TRBD1. V shed 2 bases and J 5 bases; nucleotides not matched to a gene: 8. The CDR3 runs to 15 residues. Looked up from germline, CDR1 is SEHNR and CDR2 is FQNEAQ (reference sequence). CDR3 nucleotides: TGTGCCAGCAGCTTAAGGAAGGGGGCAATGACTGAAGCTTTCTTT. This gives the protein CASSLRKGAMTEAFF.

The V and J genes are TRBV6-1 and TRBJ2-4; D call uncertain. Looked up from germline, CDR1 is MNHNS and CDR2 is SASEGT. V was clipped by 6 bases and J by 2 bases, with 14 bases between them. The CDR3 has 15 residues. The chain's CDR3 is CASSEIRVSKNIQYF. The DNA of the CDR3 is TGTGCCAGCAGCGAAATAAGAGTCTCCAAAAACATTCAGTACTTC.

V gene TRBV11-2 combines with J gene TRBJ2-2, with 12 bases fitting TRBD2. CDR3 length: 19 amino acids. Germline loops: CDR1 SGHAT, CDR2 FQNNGV. With V trimmed by 2 bases and J by 4 bases, 11 bases remained unmatched. The CDR3 protein is CASSLLGLAGGSFTGELFF. In DNA, the CDR3 is TGTGCCAGCAGCTTATTAGGCCTAGCGGGAGGGTCCTTCACCGGGGAGCTGTTTTTT. The entire variable domain, with the rest obtained from reference TRBV11-2 and TRBJ2-2, is as follows: EAGVAQSPRYKIIEKRQSVAFWCNPISGHATLYWYQQILGQGPKLLIQFQNNGVVDDSQLPKDRFSAERLKGVDSTLKIQPAKLEDSAVYLCASSLLGLAGGSFTGELFFGEGSRLTVL.

The chain combines TRBV5-1 with TRBJ1-4, with 7 positions matching TRBD1. V gave up 0 bases and J gave up 7 bases; unmatched junction bases: 9. Germline V gene sequence: CDR1 SGHRS, CDR2 YFSETQ. The CDR3 covers 16 residues. CDR3 loop: CASSLAVTGAGEKLFF. The DNA for the CDR3 is TGCGCCAGCAGCTTGGCCGTCACAGGGGCAGGTGAAAAACTGTTTTTT. Variable domain in full (rest from reference TRBV5-1 and TRBJ1-4): KAGVTQTPRYLIKTRGQQVTLSCSPISGHRSVSWYQQTPGQGLQFLFEYFSETQRNKGNFPGRFSGRQFSNSRSEMNVSTLELGDSALYLCASSLAVTGAGEKLFFGSGTQLSVL.

The V and J genes are TRBV30 and TRBJ1-1; no clear D. CDR1 is GTSNPN, CDR2 SVGIG, per germline (reference sequence). This CDR3 has 12 residues. V lost 4 bases and J lost 1, with 7 bases in between. In DNA, the CDR3 is TGTGCCTGGACTGACTGGAACACTGAAGCTTTCTTT. It translates to CAWTDWNTEAFF.

The chain recombines TRBV19 with TRBJ1-1; 7 positions match TRBD1. The V gene's germline CDR1 is LNHDA and CDR2 SQIVND (reference sequence). The CDR3 runs 15 residues. V shed 6 bases, J shed 0 bases, and the junction held 7 bases outside the gene matches. Here the CDR3 reads CASSPPDRMNTEAFF. DNA for the CDR3: TGTGCCAGTAGCCCCCCGGACAGGATGAACACTGAAGCTTTCTTT.

This chain joins TRBV5-6 and TRBJ2-3; 11 bases agree with TRBD1. The CDR3 contains 17 residues. Germline CDR1 reads SGHDT; CDR2 reads YYEEEE. V lost 1 base to trimming and J lost 4 bases; unmatched junction nucleotides: 8. The CDR3 DNA is TGTGCCAGCAGCTTGTCTCTATGGGACAGGGGGGCAGATACGCAGTATTTT. Its protein is CASSLSLWDRGADTQYF.

This chain links TRBV2 with TRBJ2-3; the D is unclear. V was cut by 7 bases and J by 7 bases, with 12 bases left in between. Germline values: CDR1 SNHLY, CDR2 FYNNEI. The CDR3 spans 12 residues. CDR3 bases: TGTGCCAGCACCGCAACGGTCTATACGCAGTATTTT. It codes for CASTATVYTQYF.

This CDR3 reads CASEHLYEQYF. The CDR3 DNA reads as TGCGCCAGCGAACACCTCTACGAGCAGTACTTC. The chain combines TRBV23-1 with TRBJ2-7; D gene unclear. TRBV23-1 is designated an ORF whose function remains uncertain. This CDR3 has 11 residues. Trimming took off 8 bases at V and 3 bases at J, with 8 bases between the two ends.

The CDR3 is CASSFSSGYTDTQYF. CDR3 sequence (DNA): TGTGCCAGCAGCTTCTCTAGCGGCTACACAGATACGCAGTATTTT. This chain links TRBV5-4 with TRBJ2-3; 7 bases are shared with TRBD2. The CDR3 has 15 amino acids. CDR1 is SGHNT, CDR2 YYREEE, per germline (reference sequence). The junction had 5 bases not matched to a gene; V was cut back by 2 bases and J by 2 bases.